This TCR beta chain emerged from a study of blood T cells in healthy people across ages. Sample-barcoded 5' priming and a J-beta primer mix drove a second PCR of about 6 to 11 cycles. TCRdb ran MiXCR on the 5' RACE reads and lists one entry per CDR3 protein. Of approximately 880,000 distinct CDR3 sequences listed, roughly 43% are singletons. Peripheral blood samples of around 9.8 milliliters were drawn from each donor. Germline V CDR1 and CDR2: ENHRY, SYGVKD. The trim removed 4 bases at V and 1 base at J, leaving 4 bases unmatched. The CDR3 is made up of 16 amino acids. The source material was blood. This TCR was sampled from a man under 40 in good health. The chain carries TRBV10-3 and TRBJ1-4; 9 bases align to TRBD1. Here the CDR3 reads CAISADRGGTNEKLFF. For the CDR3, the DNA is TGTGCCATCAGTGCGGACAGGGGTGGAACTAATGAAAAACTGTTTTTT.